The rows below give T cell receptor beta chains drawn from one sample of a study of cytomegalovirus exposure and HLA in healthy donors. Using immunoSEQ multiplex PCR, the repertoire was profiled, and TCRdb retains in-frame clones only, with some absent. The repertoire holds some 110,000 clones, with over 70% as singletons. Sequenced material: PBMCs. These receptors originate from a woman under 30 in good health and CMV-seronegative. The CDR3 runs from the conserved cysteine through the conserved F or W. The order of the fields is D gene, J gene, clone size, V gene, CDR3 protein, CDR3 DNA. D genes are given only for firm matches. Not all rows give a size; the values are once, few, many and, for expanded clones, a class.

D: TRBD1
J: TRBJ1-1
size: -
V: TRBV29-1
CDR3: CSARQGADTEAFF
DNA: TGCAGCGCCAGACAGGGGGCCGACACTGAAGCTTTCTTT

D: -
J: TRBJ1-6
size: -
V: TRBV7-9
CDR3: CASRDQTGLWGSPLHF
DNA: TGTGCCAGCAGGGATCAAACCGGACTCTGGGGTTCACCCCTCCACTTT

D: TRBD1
J: TRBJ1-1
size: -
V: TRBV7-2
CDR3: CASSQTGTGGNTEAFF
DNA: TGTGCCAGCAGCCAGACCGGGACAGGGGGGAACACTGAAGCTTTCTTT

D: TRBD1
J: TRBJ2-1
size: -
V: TRBV7-9
CDR3: CASSPSTGGIVFNEQFF
DNA: TGTGCCAGCAGCCCTAGCACAGGGGGGATTGTTTTTAATGAGCAGTTCTTC

D: -
J: TRBJ1-3
size: -
V: TRBV5-5
CDR3: CASSLGLESSGNTIYF
DNA: TGTGCCAGCAGCTTGGGATTGGAGAGCTCTGGAAACACCATATATTTT

D: TRBD2
J: TRBJ2-2
size: -
V: TRBV2
CDR3: CASRALAGGPGTGELFF
DNA: TGTGCCAGCAGAGCACTAGCGGGGGGGCCGGGCACCGGGGAGCTGTTTTTT

D: -
J: TRBJ1-1
size: once
V: TRBV10-2
CDR3: CASNGLLNTEAFF
DNA: TGCGCCAGCAATGGGCTGCTGAACACTGAAGCTTTCTTT

D: -
J: TRBJ2-3
size: -
V: TRBV6-1
CDR3: CASFPMGGSTDTQYF
DNA: TGTGCCAGCTTCCCTATGGGGGGTAGCACAGATACGCAGTATTTT

D: -
J: TRBJ1-2
size: -
V: TRBV6-1
CDR3: CASSEAHGHYGYTF
DNA: TGTGCCAGCAGTGAGGCCCATGGCCACTATGGCTACACCTTC

D: TRBD1
J: TRBJ2-1
size: -
V: TRBV29-1
CDR3: CSVETGQGRSYNEQFF
DNA: TGCAGCGTTGAAACTGGACAGGGGAGGTCCTACAATGAGCAGTTCTTC

D: TRBD1
J: TRBJ1-1
size: -
V: TRBV30
CDR3: CAWRLTGGEAFF
DNA: TGTGCCTGGAGGCTGACAGGGGGTGAAGCTTTCTTT

D: TRBD2
J: TRBJ2-7
size: -
V: TRBV6-5
CDR3: CASSSGTSGVGYEQYF
DNA: TGTGCCAGCAGTTCTGGGACTAGCGGGGTCGGTTACGAGCAGTACTTC

D: TRBD1
J: TRBJ2-2
size: -
V: TRBV7-2
CDR3: CASSLFSTGSSGELFF
DNA: TGTGCCAGCAGCTTATTCTCGACAGGGAGTTCCGGGGAGCTGTTTTTT

D: -
J: TRBJ1-6
size: -
V: TRBV30
CDR3: CAWSAGYNSPLHF
DNA: TGTGCCTGGAGTGCAGGATATAATTCACCCCTCCACTTT

D: -
J: TRBJ2-7
size: -
V: TRBV29-1
CDR3: CSVRDSPYEQYF
DNA: TGCAGCGTTCGCGACAGTCCCTACGAGCAGTACTTC

D: TRBD1
J: TRBJ1-6
size: -
V: TRBV30
CDR3: CASRDRVSPLHF
DNA: TGTGCCTCCCGGGACAGGGTATCACCCCTCCACTTT

D: TRBD2
J: TRBJ2-7
size: -
V: TRBV5-4
CDR3: CASSIDSGLADPLPYEQYF
DNA: TGTGCCAGCAGCATAGATAGTGGACTAGCGGACCCTCTTCCCTACGAGCAGTACTTC

D: -
J: TRBJ1-2
size: -
V: TRBV28
CDR3: CASSLGGVNYGYTF
DNA: TGTGCCAGCAGTTTAGGGGGCGTTAACTATGGCTACACCTTC

D: -
J: TRBJ1-1
size: -
V: TRBV5-1
CDR3: CASSPTSGSTEAFF
DNA: TGCGCCAGCAGCCCAACCTCGGGGAGCACTGAAGCTTTCTTT

D: -
J: TRBJ2-7
size: -
V: TRBV7-9
CDR3: CASSLQGLNNEQYF
DNA: TGTGCCAGCAGCTTACAGGGGCTAAATAACGAGCAGTACTTC

D: TRBD1
J: TRBJ1-1
size: -
V: TRBV7-3
CDR3: CASRAGGAVNTEAFF
DNA: TGTGCCAGCAGGGCAGGGGGCGCGGTGAACACTGAAGCTTTCTTT

D: TRBD2
J: TRBJ2-3
size: -
V: TRBV6-5
CDR3: CASWDGGGSDTQYF
DNA: TGTGCCAGCTGGGACGGGGGGGGGTCAGATACGCAGTATTTT

D: -
J: TRBJ1-3
size: -
V: TRBV4-1
CDR3: CASSPYTTGSSGNTIYF
DNA: TGCGCCAGCAGCCCCTATACAACAGGGAGCTCTGGAAACACCATATATTTT

D: -
J: TRBJ1-2
size: -
V: TRBV6-6
CDR3: CASRAGFSNYGYTF
DNA: TGTGCCAGCAGAGCAGGGTTCTCTAACTATGGCTACACCTTC

D: -
J: TRBJ2-7
size: -
V: TRBV6-1
CDR3: CASAGQLVDEQYF
DNA: TGTGCCAGCGCGGGACAGCTGGTCGACGAGCAGTACTTC

D: -
J: TRBJ2-5
size: few
V: TRBV5-6
CDR3: CASSLGTATQYF
DNA: TGTGCCAGCAGCTTGGGGACTGCGACCCAGTACTTC

D: -
J: TRBJ2-7
size: few
V: TRBV29-1
CDR3: CSVQGIGYYEQYF
DNA: TGCAGCGTTCAGGGGATCGGGTACTACGAGCAGTACTTC

D: -
J: TRBJ1-6
size: -
V: TRBV6-1
CDR3: CASSADSYNSPLHF
DNA: TGTGCCAGCAGTGCGGACAGCTATAATTCACCCCTCCACTTT

D: -
J: TRBJ2-7
size: few
V: TRBV6-1
CDR3: CASNNPGDLWEQYF
DNA: TGTGCCAGCAACAACCCAGGGGACCTTTGGGAGCAGTACTTC

D: -
J: TRBJ1-5
size: -
V: TRBV7-6
CDR3: CASSPGGLQPQHF
DNA: TGTGCCAGCAGCCCGGGCGGGCTTCAGCCCCAGCATTTT

D: TRBD1
J: TRBJ2-5
size: few
V: TRBV5-1
CDR3: CASSLKPGQDGTQYF
DNA: TGCGCCAGCAGCTTAAAACCGGGACAGGACGGGACCCAGTACTTC

D: TRBD1
J: TRBJ1-4
size: -
V: TRBV9
CDR3: CASSGQGGTNEKLFF
DNA: TGTGCCAGCAGTGGACAGGGGGGTACTAATGAAAAACTGTTTTTT

D: -
J: TRBJ1-6
size: few
V: TRBV9
CDR3: CASSVRGFSSPLHF
DNA: TGTGCCAGCAGCGTCAGGGGTTTCAGTTCACCCCTCCACTTT

D: -
J: TRBJ1-3
size: few
V: TRBV6-1
CDR3: CASSESHVGTLGGNTIYF
DNA: TGTGCCAGCAGTGAATCCCACGTAGGGACTCTGGGAGGAAACACCATATATTTT

D: TRBD1
J: TRBJ1-4
size: -
V: TRBV11-2
CDR3: CASSWTGGEKLFF
DNA: TGTGCCAGCAGCTGGACAGGGGGTGAAAAACTGTTTTTT

D: -
J: TRBJ2-1
size: few
V: TRBV19
CDR3: CASSLDSRYNEQFF
DNA: TGTGCCAGTAGTTTGGACTCGAGGTACAATGAGCAGTTCTTC

D: TRBD1
J: TRBJ1-1
size: -
V: TRBV27
CDR3: CASGITGGRGDTEAFF
DNA: TGTGCCAGCGGGATCACAGGGGGCAGAGGGGACACTGAAGCTTTCTTT